These 20 T cell receptor beta chains originate from one sample sequenced in a study of T cell responses to AZD1222 COVID-19 vaccine (dated by TCRdb to about 2021). The library was made by the immunoSEQ multiplex PCR assay. In TCRdb, the immuneACCESS table is reduced to in-frame sequences with V and J assigned. These tables do not hold every clone; where another copy was compared, an unresolved V gene accounts for under half, and the others remain unexplained. This sample has under 170,000 clones in its table, and 94% of those were observed once. Over 0.95% of the sample is taken by the ten largest. The time point label for this specimen denotes: baseline before first vaccination. Sequencing used peripheral blood, obtained on day 0 of AZD1222 vaccination. The receptors were sampled from an adult in good health.

The rearrangement joins TRBV5-1 to TRBJ2-5; tentatively, D is TRBD2 (6 bases). CDR3 length equals 14 residues. The V end lost 1 base, the J end lost 3 bases, and 10 bases lay between the germline ends. The germline gives CDR1 SGHRS, CDR2 YFSETQ. CDR3 DNA: TGCGCCAGCAGCTTGTACGGGGGTAAAGAGACCCAGTACTTC. Protein product: CASSLYGGKETQYF.

The V gene is TRBV7-2, the J gene TRBJ2-3; no firm D call. Looked up from germline, CDR1 is SGHTA and CDR2 is FQGNSA. Trimming pared 4 bases from V and 0 bases from J, leaving 17 bases between. The CDR3 totals 17 residues. CDR3 DNA sequence: TGTGCCAGCAGCTCCGCCCTCAACGTAGGTAGCACAGATACGCAGTATTTT. It translates to CASSSALNVGSTDTQYF.

The CDR3 sequence is CASRASLGAELFF. The CDR3 DNA follows: TGTGCCAGCAGGGCCTCTCTGGGGGCGGAACTGTTTTTT. V gene TRBV2 combines with J gene TRBJ1-4; D perhaps matches TRBD1 (6 bases). The ends were cut back, 6 bases at V and 12 bases at J, with 17 bases in the middle. The CDR3 spans 13 residues. Germline V gene data show CDR1 as SNHLY and CDR2 as FYNNEI.

The table lists this clone with a few counts. This chain uses TRBV5-1 with TRBJ1-1; D gene uncertain. Germline values: CDR1 SGHRS, CDR2 YFSETQ. CDR3 length equals 13 residues. Trimming stripped 5 bases from V and 1 base from J, with 9 bases between. CDR3 DNA sequence: TGCGCCAGCAGACAAACCCCGAACACTGAAGCTTTCTTT. The encoded protein is CASRQTPNTEAFF.

This chain connects TRBV5-1 to TRBJ2-1, with 13 nucleotides matching TRBD2. This CDR3 contains 17 residues. Germline V gives CDR1 SGHRS, CDR2 YFSETQ. J lost 2 bases, V lost 4 bases, and 6 bases had no gene match. The CDR3 DNA is TGCGCCAGCAGCCAGGGACTAGCGGGGCCTACCTACAATGAGCAGTTCTTC. This codes for CASSQGLAGPTYNEQFF.

This chain joins TRBV4-2 and TRBJ1-2; possibly TRBD1 for D (6 bases). This CDR3 is 15 amino acids long. Per germline, CDR1 LGHNA and CDR2 YNFKEQ. V was clipped by 1 base and J by 2 bases, with 11 bases between them. The CDR3 DNA reads TGTGCCAGCAGCCAAGGCCCCGGACAGAACTATGGCTACACCTTC. Translated, it gives CASSQGPGQNYGYTF.

CDR3 protein: CASSLAGRPSYEQYV. CDR3 sequence (DNA): TGTGCCAGCAGCTTAGCAGGGCGGCCCTCCTACGAGCAGTACGTC. The chain joins TRBV7-8 to TRBJ2-7; D is undetermined. V was clipped by 0 bases and J by 0 bases, with 9 bases between them. CDR3 length: 15 residues. Germline loops: CDR1 SGHVS, CDR2 FQNEAQ.

DNA for the CDR3: TGTGCCAGCAACCTAAGGGGACAGAGGAACACTGAAGCTTTCTTT. This codes for CASNLRGQRNTEAFF. The chain links TRBV6-5 to TRBJ1-1, with 7 nucleotides matching TRBD1. Per germline, CDR1 MNHEY and CDR2 SVGAGI. The CDR3 sequence is 15 residues long. With 7 bases clipped from V and 1 base from J, the junction kept 9 bases outside the gene matches.

This rearrangement joins TRBV29-1 to TRBJ2-1, with 10 nucleotides matching TRBD2. The length of the CDR3 is 14 residues. Looked up from germline, CDR1 is SQVTM and CDR2 is ANQGSEA. V shed 4 bases and J 2 bases; nucleotides not matched to a gene: 2. In DNA form, the CDR3 reads TGCAGCGTTGTTCTAGCGGGGGCCTACAATGAGCAGTTCTTC. Translated: CSVVLAGAYNEQFF.

The V call is TRBV5-1, the J call TRBJ2-2, with a tentative D call TRBD1 (5 bases). This CDR3 contains 16 residues. Germline loops: CDR1 SGHRS, CDR2 YFSETQ. Trimming removed 2 bases at V and 5 bases at J, with 16 bases between. This CDR3 is CASSFWGSSGTGELFF. The DNA of the CDR3 is TGCGCCAGCAGCTTTTGGGGTAGCTCAGGGACCGGGGAGCTGTTTTTT.

This sequence joins TRBV5-1 and TRBJ1-2; possibly TRBD1 for D (6 bases). CDR3 length: 12 residues. Germline V gene sequence: CDR1 SGHRS, CDR2 YFSETQ. Trimming pared 5 bases from V and 14 bases from J, leaving 19 bases between. Written as DNA, the CDR3 is TGCGCCAGCAGTGAAGAACAGGGCCCAGCTACCTTC. The encoded protein is CASSEEQGPATF.

This clone was detected once. The rearrangement links TRBV6-5 to TRBJ1-2; maybe TRBD1 (5 bases). V was pared by 2 bases and J by 4 bases, with 14 bases between. The CDR3 runs 15 residues. Germline-derived CDR1 and CDR2 are MNHEY and SVGAGI. The CDR3 loop reads CASSYGTGTGYGYTF. The CDR3 bases are TGTGCCAGCAGTTACGGGACCGGGACGGGCTATGGCTACACCTTC.

This chain connects TRBV2 to TRBJ2-1; D may be TRBD2 (6 bases). V was clipped by 7 bases and J by 10 bases, with 14 bases between them. This CDR3 is built from 12 residues. Germline V gives CDR1 SNHLY, CDR2 FYNNEI. The CDR3 protein is CASTRPSDEQFF. The CDR3 region has the DNA TGTGCCAGCACCCGTCCTAGCGACGAGCAGTTCTTC.

The J gene is TRBJ2-6, the V gene TRBV27; 7 bases agree with TRBD1. This CDR3 has 17 amino acids. Trimming took 5 bases from V and 0 from J; bases not matched to a gene: 7. Looked up from germline, CDR1 is MNHEY and CDR2 is SMNVEV (reference sequence). CDR3 bases: TGTGCCAGCAGTCGCCGGGACAGTTACTCTGGGGCCAACGTCCTGACTTTC. This translates into CASSRRDSYSGANVLTF.

The V and J genes are TRBV7-9 and TRBJ2-1; the match to TRBD2 covers 9 bases. Per the germline V gene, CDR1 is SEHNR and CDR2 is FQNEAQ (reference sequence). Trimming at V came to 1 base and at J to 9 bases, leaving 10 bases not matched to a gene. The CDR3 covers 16 residues. In DNA form, the CDR3 reads TGTGCCAGCAGCTTAGTGGTGCGGGAGGGCCGGGCTGAGCAGTTCTTC. Its translation is CASSLVVREGRAEQFF.

J is TRBJ2-1 and V is TRBV28; 10 positions agree with TRBD2. V trimming: 6 bases; J trimming: 7 bases; junction bases outside the gene matches: 9. The germline V gene has CDR1 MDHEN and CDR2 SYDVKM. This CDR3 spans 15 amino acids. CDR3 DNA sequence: TGTGCCAGCAGACCGAGCGGGGGGGCAGGGAATGAGCAGTTCTTC. Protein: CASRPSGGAGNEQFF. Complete variable domain (other parts from reference TRBV28 and TRBJ2-1): DVKVTQSSRYLVKRTGEKVFLECVQDMDHENMFWYRQDPGLGLRLIYFSYDVKMKEKGDIPEGYSVSREKKERFSLILESASTNQTSMYLCASRPSGGAGNEQFFGPGTRLTVL.

This clone was found once. This chain joins TRBV5-4 and TRBJ2-5; D not resolved. The germline V and J ends were trimmed by 3 bases and 4 bases, with 4 bases remaining between them. This CDR3 contains 11 residues. Germline V gives CDR1 SGHNT, CDR2 YYREEE (reference sequence). As DNA, the CDR3 is TGTGCCAGCAGCTCCCGAGAGACCCAGTACTTC. Translating it yields CASSSRETQYF.

This chain joins TRBV2 and TRBJ2-2; 7 bases match TRBD1. V gave up 6 bases and J gave up 6 bases; unmatched junction bases: 4. CDR1 SNHLY and CDR2 FYNNEI come from the germline V gene. CDR3 length: 13 amino acids. CDR3 in amino acids: CASSKTGPGELFF. The CDR3 nucleotides read TGTGCCAGCAGCAAGACAGGGCCCGGGGAGCTGTTTTTT.

The chain has TRBV6-5 and TRBJ1-2; tentatively, D is TRBD1 (5 bases). The V and J ends lost 0 bases and 8 bases respectively, with 13 bases between them. This CDR3 spans 14 amino acids. Per germline, CDR1 MNHEY and CDR2 SVGAGI. This chain's CDR3 is CASSYSGSGTGYTF. In nucleotides, the CDR3 is TGTGCCAGCAGTTACTCGGGTTCAGGGACCGGCTACACCTTC.

The V call is TRBV4-1, the J call TRBJ1-1; a possible D gene is TRBD1 (5 bases). V was clipped by 4 bases and J by 0 bases, with 18 bases between them. The germline CDR1 and CDR2 sequences are MGHRA and YSYEKL. The CDR3 is 17 residues long. The CDR3 region is CASSLPSGVGVNTEAFF. CDR3 DNA sequence: TGCGCCAGCAGCCTCCCCTCCGGCGTGGGGGTGAACACTGAAGCTTTCTTT.